These 14 T cell receptor beta chains were sequenced from one sample in a study of T cells in Graves' hyperthyroidism and ophthalmopathy. Authors of the study amplified TCR beta CDR3 regions from RNA transcripts. Using the HTBI primer set, a first-round RT-PCR was run on the TCR CDR3. Using its own MiXCR run on the multiplex PCR reads, TCRdb lists one record per CDR3 protein. The data contain 700,000 to 850,000 distinct CDR3 sequences, 35% of them singletons. Specimen: blood. The receptors were sampled from a woman aged 40 to 55 with Graves' hyperthyroidism.

This sequence joins TRBV4-3 and TRBJ2-6; 8 bases map to TRBD2. The CDR3 contains 18 residues. J was trimmed by 2 bases and V by 4 bases; bases with no gene match: 10. Germline lookup yields CDR1 LGHNA and CDR2 YSLEER. The CDR3 coding sequence is TGCGCCAGCAGCCCGCAGACTAGCGTCGTACCTGGGGCCAACGTCCTGACTTTC. This gives the protein CASSPQTSVVPGANVLTF.

V usage is TRBV20-1 and J usage is TRBJ1-2, with TRBD1 matching over 12 bases. Germline assignment: CDR1 DFQATT and CDR2 SNEGSKA (reference sequence). The CDR3 runs 15 residues. The J segment lost 5 bases and the V segment lost 6 bases, leaving 10 bases of the junction unmatched. CDR3 sequence reads: CSARPGTGGAYGYTF. CDR3 sequence (DNA): TGCAGTGCGAGACCGGGGACAGGGGGCGCGTATGGCTACACCTTC.

This clonotype was detected only once. A much larger clone lies a single base off, so this may be a read error. This chain connects TRBV7-2 to TRBJ1-2; 8 bases fit TRBD1. Germline CDR1 is SGHTA and CDR2 is FQGNSA. The CDR3 loop spans 17 amino acids. This CDR3 is CASGLDRGYTQYYGYTF. DNA of the CDR3: TGTGCCAGCGGCTTAGACAGGGGTTATACCCAGTACTATGGCTACACCTTC.

The chain employs TRBV12-3 or TRBV12-4 and TRBJ2-7; no clear D. Trimming took off 3 bases at V and 4 bases at J, with 7 bases between the two ends. The CDR3 length is 12 residues. The CDR3: CASSFVTYEQYF. DNA of the CDR3: TGTGCCAGCAGTTTTGTGACATACGAGCAGTACTTC.

This clonotype has ten or more counts. The chain links TRBV19 to TRBJ1-2, with 8 bases identical to TRBD1. The CDR3 extends over 15 amino acids. The germline V gene has CDR1 LNHDA and CDR2 SQIVND (reference sequence). V lost 2 bases to trimming and J lost 8 bases; unmatched junction nucleotides: 10. The DNA for the CDR3 is TGTGCCAGTAGTATATCGGCAGGGGGCACGAGAGGCTACACCTTC. This encodes CASSISAGGTRGYTF. Together with reference TRBV19 and TRBJ1-2, the CDR3 gives the full variable domain: DGGITQSPKYLFRKEGQNVTLSCEQNLNHDAMYWYRQDPGQGLRLIYYSQIVNDFQKGDIAEGYSVSREKKESFPLTVTSAQKNPTAFYLCASSISAGGTRGYTFGSGTRLTVV.

This clonotype was counted a few times. This rearrangement joins TRBV10-3 to TRBJ2-7; TRBD1 matches at 7 bases. CDR3 length equals 15 residues. V gave up 4 bases and J gave up 5 bases; unmatched junction bases: 11. Germline loops: CDR1 ENHRY, CDR2 SYGVKD. The CDR3 loop is CAISGTTGQSHEQYF. For the CDR3, the DNA is TGTGCCATCAGTGGGACGACGGGACAGTCCCACGAGCAGTACTTC.

There are many counts of this clonotype. In DNA form, the CDR3 reads TGTGCCAGCAGCCTAACACAGACCCTCTATGGCTACACCTTC. Its translation: CASSLTQTLYGYTF. The rearrangement joins TRBV14 to TRBJ1-2; no definite D call. The CDR3 spans 14 residues. The V end was cut by 4 bases, the J end by 4 bases, with 13 bases between. Germline CDR1 reads SGHDN; CDR2 reads FVKESK.

The V call is TRBV7-2, the J call TRBJ2-2; unclear D gene. Per germline, CDR1 SGHTA and CDR2 FQGNSA. CDR3 size: 14 residues. V dropped 4 bases and J dropped 6 bases, with 12 bases sitting between them. The CDR3 here is CASSWNVQPGELFF. As DNA, the CDR3 is TGTGCCAGCAGCTGGAACGTCCAACCCGGGGAGCTGTTTTTT.

The table lists this clonotype with a few counts. This chain joins TRBV20-1 and TRBJ2-7, with D possibly matching TRBD2 (6 bases). V gave up 0 bases and J gave up 3 bases, with 15 bases separating them. This CDR3 is 15 amino acids long. Germline lookup yields CDR1 DFQATT and CDR2 SNEGSKA (reference sequence). Here the CDR3 DNA reads TGCAGTGCTAGAGATGTGGCTAGCGCGAACTACGAGCAGTACTTC. Its translation: CSARDVASANYEQYF.

This clonotype was seen repeatedly, ten times or more. V gene TRBV2 combines with J gene TRBJ1-5; 8 bases match TRBD1. Germline CDR1 and CDR2: SNHLY and FYNNEI. The ends lost 6 bases at V and 0 bases at J; junction bases unmatched: 7. CDR3 length: 16 residues. CDR3 sequence reads: CASSDTGGHSNQPQHF. The DNA of the CDR3 is TGTGCCAGCAGCGATACAGGGGGACATAGCAATCAGCCCCAGCATTTT.

The V call is TRBV28, the J call TRBJ1-5; D not resolved. The germline gives CDR1 MDHEN, CDR2 SYDVKM. There are 14 residues in the CDR3. Trimming took off 3 bases at V and 8 bases at J, with 14 bases between the two ends. CDR3 DNA: TGTGCCAGCAGTTTGTGGACCATCACTAAGCCCCAGCATTTT. Its protein product is CASSLWTITKPQHF.

This clonotype showed up many times. V is TRBV7-2 and J is TRBJ1-3; possibly TRBD1 for D (5 bases). Germline CDR1 SGHTA, CDR2 FQGNSA. This CDR3 region has 17 residues. V was shortened by 8 bases and J by 0 bases, with 20 bases between the two germline ends. The CDR3 loop reads CASSDGGGYNSGNTIYF. The CDR3 DNA reads TGTGCCAGCTCCGATGGTGGGGGTTACAACTCTGGAAACACCATATATTTT.

The chain carries TRBV25-1 and TRBJ2-3; 12 positions agree with TRBD2. V lost 3 bases, J lost 6 bases, and 7 bases stayed unmatched. Germline lookup yields CDR1 MGHDK and CDR2 SYGVNS. The CDR3 spans 16 residues. The CDR3 coding sequence is TGTGCCAGCAGTGAGCGACTAGCGGGAGTGGCGGATACGCAGTATTTT. Protein: CASSERLAGVADTQYF.

The rearrangement links TRBV19 to TRBJ1-2, with TRBD1 matching over 7 bases. V shed 5 bases and J 1 base; nucleotides not matched to a gene: 16. CDR1 and CDR2 from the germline V gene are LNHDA and SQIVND (reference sequence). The length of the CDR3 is 18 residues. This CDR3 is CASSFLRTGANINYGYTF. CDR3 DNA sequence: TGTGCCAGTAGTTTTCTCCGGACAGGAGCAAATATTAACTATGGCTACACCTTC.